The 21 T cell receptor beta chains reported below all come from one sample, sequenced in a study of HIV-infected patients and healthy controls. From the 5' RACE reads, TCRdb called clonotypes with MiXCR, one entry per CDR3 protein. The sample comprises tens of thousands of distinct CDR3 sequences, about 17% of which are singletons, and approximately 6% rests with the top ten. Sequencing was done on a sample of CD4+ T cells from blood. The source is a human donor in good health.

The sample holds a few counts of this clonotype. The V and J genes are TRBV2 and TRBJ2-3; 7 bases fit TRBD2. The V gene's germline CDR1 is SNHLY and CDR2 FYNNEI. With 8 bases clipped from V and 4 bases from J, the junction kept 6 bases outside the gene matches. This CDR3 spans 13 amino acids. CDR3 amino acids: CASASGWPDTQYF. The CDR3 DNA reads TGTGCCAGCGCTAGCGGATGGCCAGATACGCAGTATTTT.

This clonotype has a count of ten or more. The V and J genes are TRBV7-2 and TRBJ1-5; D is unresolved. Germline V gene lookup returns CDR1 SGHTA and CDR2 FQGNSA. V was pared by 1 base and J by 4 bases, with 8 bases between. This CDR3 contains 14 residues. The CDR3 region is CASSLEAGNQPQHF. The CDR3 bases are TGTGCCAGCAGCTTAGAGGCGGGGAATCAGCCCCAGCATTTT.

J is TRBJ1-1 and V is TRBV18, with 10 bases fitting TRBD1. CDR1 is KGHSH and CDR2 is LQKENI in the germline V gene. CDR3 length equals 16 residues. Losses at the gene ends were 4 bases for V and 5 bases for J; bases not matched to a gene: 10. The CDR3 loop reads CASSLSAPGQGTEAFF. The CDR3 nucleotides read TGTGCCAGCTCACTTTCTGCACCGGGACAGGGGACTGAAGCTTTCTTT.

This clonotype was seen only a few times. This chain uses TRBV14 with TRBJ2-3; no clear D gene. V shed 0 bases and J shed 2 bases, with 12 bases lying between them. The CDR3 consists of 16 residues. In germline, CDR1 is SGHDN, CDR2 FVKESK. In nucleotides, the CDR3 is TGTGCCAGCAGCCAAGAACTGCCTACTACCACAGATACGCAGTATTTT. It is translated as CASSQELPTTTDTQYF.

This clonotype appeared a few times. V and J are TRBV28 and TRBJ2-1; 9 bases are shared with TRBD2. The germline V gene has CDR1 MDHEN and CDR2 SYDVKM. The length of the CDR3 is 15 residues. V lost 4 bases to trimming and J lost 5 bases; unmatched junction nucleotides: 6. The CDR3 region is CASSSGASGDNEQFF. CDR3 bases: TGTGCCAGCAGTTCTGGGGCTAGCGGGGACAATGAGCAGTTCTTC. Combining the CDR3 with reference TRBV28 and TRBJ2-1 gives the whole variable domain DVKVTQSSRYLVKRTGEKVFLECVQDMDHENMFWYRQDPGLGLRLIYFSYDVKMKEKGDIPEGYSVSREKKERFSLILESASTNQTSMYLCASSSGASGDNEQFFGPGTRLTVL.

This chain uses TRBV28 with TRBJ1-5; D remains ambiguous. V was cut by 2 bases and J by 8 bases, with 7 bases left in between. This CDR3 comprises 12 residues. CDR1 MDHEN and CDR2 SYDVKM come from the germline V gene. The CDR3 protein is CASSLAREPQHF. In nucleotides, the CDR3 is TGTGCCAGCAGTTTAGCCCGGGAGCCCCAGCATTTT.

In its sample, this clonotype was seen many times. CDR3 nucleotide sequence: TGCGCCAGCAGCCCTGTCGTCTTCTCCTACGAGCAGTACTTC. Translation: CASSPVVFSYEQYF. V usage is TRBV4-1 and J usage is TRBJ2-7; D remains unclear. Between the trimmed V and J ends, which lost 4 bases and 0 bases, there was a span of 10 bases. This CDR3 is built from 14 residues. The V gene's germline CDR1 is MGHRA and CDR2 YSYEKL.

This chain joins TRBV30 and TRBJ2-1; D might be TRBD2 (6 bases). Trimming removed 3 bases at V and 5 bases at J, with 11 bases between. The CDR3 spans 13 residues. Per germline, CDR1 GTSNPN and CDR2 SVGIG (reference sequence). CDR3 DNA: TGTGCCTGGAGCAGGCTAGCGAACAATGAGCAGTTCTTC. Translated: CAWSRLANNEQFF. The complete variable domain, with remaining parts taken from reference TRBV30 and TRBJ2-1, reads SQTIHQWPATLVQPVGSPLSLECTVEGTSNPNLYWYRQAAGRGLQLLFYSVGIGQISSEVPQNLSASRPQDRQFILSSKKLLLSDSGFYLCAWSRLANNEQFFGPGTRLTVL.

V and J are TRBV4-3 and TRBJ1-1; D gene unclear. The CDR3 has 14 amino acids. Trimming cost V 3 bases and J 7 bases, with 15 bases left between them. The germline CDR1 and CDR2 sequences are LGHNA and YSLEER. This chain's CDR3 is CASSHRDMRGEAFF. The DNA for the CDR3 is TGCGCCAGCAGCCACCGAGACATGCGAGGTGAAGCTTTCTTT.

This clonotype occurred many times. The J gene is TRBJ2-1, the V gene TRBV20-1; possibly TRBD1 or TRBD2 for D (5 bases each). The ends were cut back, 6 bases at V and 6 bases at J, with 15 bases in the middle. The CDR3 runs 13 residues. CDR1 is DFQATT, CDR2 SNEGSKA, per germline (reference sequence). In nucleotides, the CDR3 is TGCAGTGCAAGCCGGGACGGGCGCAATGAGCAGTTCTTC. This sequence encodes CSASRDGRNEQFF.

This clonotype was detected only a few times. The V gene is TRBV20-1, the J gene TRBJ1-5; D is undetermined. The CDR3 runs to 13 residues. Trimming pared 6 bases from V and 6 bases from J, leaving 15 bases between. Germline V gene sequence: CDR1 DFQATT, CDR2 SNEGSKA (reference sequence). The DNA of the CDR3 is TGCAGTGCCCTCGTCCAGGCGGGTCAGCCCCAGCATTTT. Translation: CSALVQAGQPQHF.

This clonotype was observed a few times. The rearrangement joins TRBV12-3 or TRBV12-4 to TRBJ1-5; 7 bases map to TRBD1. V was pared by 2 bases and J by 6 bases, with 4 bases of the junction left unmatched. The CDR3 contains 14 residues. This chain's CDR3 is CASSLMGDSQPQHF. CDR3 bases: TGTGCCAGCAGTTTAATGGGGGACAGTCAGCCCCAGCATTTT.

This clonotype showed up just a few times. This chain connects TRBV5-1 to TRBJ1-3; 12 bases line up with TRBD1. CDR1 and CDR2 (germline): SGHRS, YFSETQ. CDR3 length: 16 amino acids. Losses at the gene ends were 4 bases for V and 8 bases for J; bases not matched to a gene: 10. Here the CDR3 DNA reads TGCGCCAGCAGCATAGATCCGGGACAGGGGGCGGACACCATATATTTT. Protein: CASSIDPGQGADTIYF.

This clonotype was found many times. The J gene is TRBJ1-1, the V gene TRBV15, with D possibly being TRBD1 (5 bases). The length of the CDR3 is 13 residues. Germline CDR1 and CDR2: LNHNV and YYDKDF (reference sequence). Trimming took 5 bases from V and 0 from J, leaving 7 bases between them. In nucleotides, the CDR3 is TGTGCCACCAGCCGGGGGATGAACACTGAAGCTTTCTTT. Amino acid sequence: CATSRGMNTEAFF.

This clonotype turned up a few times. The chain combines TRBV14 with TRBJ2-3; TRBD2 might be the D (5 bases). The V gene's germline CDR1 is SGHDN and CDR2 FVKESK. Trimming removed 3 bases from V and 2 bases from J, with 12 bases in between. CDR3 length: 15 residues. In DNA form, the CDR3 reads TGTGCCAGCAGCCAGCCACTAGAGTACACAGATACGCAGTATTTT. Its protein product is CASSQPLEYTDTQYF.

This clonotype was counted a few times. The rearrangement uses TRBV6-1 and TRBJ1-1, with TRBD1 identical over 11 bases. Unmatched junction bases numbered 9, after V lost 4 bases and J lost 2 bases. This CDR3 comprises 17 residues. Germline CDR1 is MNHNS and CDR2 is SASEGT. CDR3 in amino acids: CASSGSDRGLLNTEAFF. For the CDR3, the DNA is TGTGCCAGCAGTGGATCGGACAGGGGGCTACTTAACACTGAAGCTTTCTTT.

This clonotype was observed at least ten times. The V gene is TRBV6-2 or TRBV6-3, the J gene TRBJ2-5, with D tentatively TRBD2 (6 bases). The CDR3 is 14 residues long. V gave up 6 bases and J gave up 5 bases, with 16 bases separating them. Germline V gives CDR1 MNHEY, CDR2 SVGEGT. The DNA for the CDR3 is TGTGCCAGCAGCCACAGGCTAGGAGGGGAGACCCAGTACTTC. Protein: CASSHRLGGETQYF.

The gene calls are TRBV20-1 and TRBJ2-7, with 7 nucleotides matching TRBD2. Trimming took 6 bases from V and 2 from J; bases not matched to a gene: 7. The CDR3 totals 13 residues. The germline V gene has CDR1 DFQATT and CDR2 SNEGSKA (reference sequence). As DNA, the CDR3 is TGCAGTGCGTCTTTAGCGGGCGCCTACGAGCAGTACTTC. This translates into CSASLAGAYEQYF.

The genes are TRBV20-1 and TRBJ2-1; a possible D gene is TRBD1 (5 bases). Germline V gene data show CDR1 as DFQATT and CDR2 as SNEGSKA (reference sequence). V lost 3 bases and J lost 6, with 15 bases in between. This CDR3 contains 14 residues. CDR3 region: CSASQWGTINEQFF. The CDR3, as DNA: TGCAGTGCTAGTCAGTGGGGCACCATCAATGAGCAGTTCTTC.

The rearrangement uses TRBV27 and TRBJ1-1; weak D call: TRBD1 (6 bases). Trimming left V 6 bases short and J 3 bases short, with 11 bases between. Looked up from germline, CDR1 is MNHEY and CDR2 is SMNVEV (reference sequence). The CDR3 sequence is 13 residues long. CDR3 loop: CASSHRVYTEAFF. CDR3 sequence (DNA): TGTGCCAGCAGCCACAGGGTTTACACTGAAGCTTTCTTT.

This clonotype was detected many times. The rearrangement uses TRBV21-1 and TRBJ1-2; the DNA was not used to check the table's D call, TRBD1. TRBV21-1 is a pseudogene segment. There are 14 residues in the CDR3. The CDR3, as DNA: TGTGCCAGCAGCAAACTGGGCCCCTGCCATGGCTACACCTTC. It specifies CASSKLGPCHGYTF.